This entry describes one T cell receptor beta chain. Its antigen remains unknown. This record belongs to a study of cytomegalovirus exposure and HLA in healthy donors. Study-level points and caveats: The classifier reportedly diagnosed cytomegalovirus status with high specificity and sensitivity. Within the data, a cluster of highly shared sequence variants was likely a sequencing artifact.

PCR employed 60 Vbeta and 13 Jbeta primers. Generated by immunoSEQ multiplex PCR, the TCRdb table keeps only in-frame clones and is missing some. Among about 140,000 clones listed, roughly 79% were seen once. Trimming cost V 3 bases and J 4 bases, with 15 bases left between them. CDR1 is MNHNS and CDR2 is SASEGT in the germline V gene. The CDR3 covers 15 residues. Material: PBMCs. This clonotype originated in a woman between 35 and 50 years old in good health and CMV-seronegative. The rearrangement joins TRBV6-1 to TRBJ2-5, with D perhaps TRBD1 (5 bases). The CDR3 region is CASSDGGFRGETQYF. CDR3 DNA: TGTGCCAGCAGTGACGGTGGCTTTAGGGGAGAGACCCAGTACTTC.